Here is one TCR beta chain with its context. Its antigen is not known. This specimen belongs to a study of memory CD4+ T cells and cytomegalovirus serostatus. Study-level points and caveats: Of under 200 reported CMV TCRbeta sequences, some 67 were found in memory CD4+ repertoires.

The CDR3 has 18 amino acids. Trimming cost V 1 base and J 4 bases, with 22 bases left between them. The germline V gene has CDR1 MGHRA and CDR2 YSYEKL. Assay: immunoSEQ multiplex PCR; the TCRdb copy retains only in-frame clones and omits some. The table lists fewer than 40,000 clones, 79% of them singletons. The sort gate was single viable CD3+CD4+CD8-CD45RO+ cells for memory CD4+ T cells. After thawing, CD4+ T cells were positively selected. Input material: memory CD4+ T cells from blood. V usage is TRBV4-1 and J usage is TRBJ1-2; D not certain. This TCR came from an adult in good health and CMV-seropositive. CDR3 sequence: CASSQAGRIRRGFYGYTF. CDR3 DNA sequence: TGCGCCAGCAGCCAAGCTGGACGCATACGACGTGGGTTCTATGGCTACACCTTC.